This T cell receptor beta chain is drawn from a study of T cells in Graves' hyperthyroidism and ophthalmopathy (dated by TCRdb to the late 2010s). Turning to the overall study: Peripheral blood was sampled at the time of initial diagnosis, prior to any treatment. TCR V-J signatures able to tell the groups apart were searched for in a discovery cohort of 95 or so patients, of whom more than 40 had Graves' ophthalmopathy and around 58 had stable Graves' hyperthyroidism. An independent validation cohort of around 20 hyperthyroidism patients and approximately 17 patients who later progressed to ophthalmopathy tested prospective prediction of ophthalmopathy. The 75 to 100 discovery patients were randomly split 7:3 into training and test sets. Thyroid tissue and blood T-cell repertoires from about 6 Graves' hyperthyroidism patients were also compared in the study. After sampling, hyperthyroidism patients received methimazole starting at 30 mg daily, and ophthalmopathy patients received high-dose intravenous methylprednisolone. According to the paper, TCR Vbeta CDR3 sequencing was carried out on about 140 peripheral blood samples, which came from around 43 ophthalmopathy, fewer than 80 hyperthyroidism and roughly 17 progressor patients. What the work shows at the level of the full study, not this receptor alone: No statistical method was used to fix the sample size in advance, and group allocation was not hidden from the investigators. Most expanded thyroid clonotypes (frequency above 0.001) were also detected in blood, suggesting blood repertoires may reflect thyroid immune responses. A 13 V-J signature model separated ophthalmopathy from stable hyperthyroidism, with around 90% sensitivity and about 81% specificity in cross-validation and 80%/75% in testing. In validation, the model predicted progression to ophthalmopathy with 55% to 71% sensitivity and roughly 72% specificity, a median of about six months before onset.

Stable Graves' hyperthyroidism was defined as no progression to ophthalmopathy during 18 months of follow-up. Hyperthyroidism patients were newly diagnosed, had a disease duration of under 2 months, and were aged 18 to 65 years. Exclusion was applied to patients with uncontrolled infections, other autoimmune diseases, pregnancy or lactation. Diagnoses were based on clinical symptoms, serum thyroxine and TRAb, thyroid ultrasound and orbital computed tomography. Ficoll-Paque density gradient centrifugation was used to isolate PBMCs from around 10 ml of fresh peripheral blood. Total RNA was extracted using Trizol reagent, and RNA quality was assessed on an Agilent 2100 Bioanalyzer. TCR beta CDR3 regions were amplified from RNA transcripts. A first-round RT-PCR of the TCR CDR3 used the HTBI primer set with the Qiagen OneStep RT-PCR kit. Libraries were constructed in a second round of multiplex PCR, after which size selection and purification were performed. Sequencing of the libraries was done on an Illumina HiSeq2000 using paired-end 100 bp reads. On the study's bioinformatics: SOAPnuke was used to process the raw data, throwing out any read that contained adapters or uncalled bases, had a mean Phred below 15, or lacked an exact constant-primer or identifier match. High-quality paired reads were merged with COPE v1.2.5, and unique nucleotide sequences were defined as clonotypes. Clonotypes were aligned to IMGT TRBV, TRBD and TRBJ reference segments using MiTCR v1.1. The analysis was restricted to V-J combinations with a frequency above 0.0001, which together covered roughly 99% of the repertoires. A TCS score was defined as the ratio between F50 (clonal expansion) and ExV (chaos), using BLOSUM62-based TCRdist between CDR3 peptides within each V-J. Welch's t-statistics and random forest reduced around 520 V-J features to 13, which were used in a naive Bayes classifier (R e1071). Clones were called with MiXCR by TCRdb after fastp trimmed the public reads at Q25, and only in-frame beta chains were retained. Under each unique CDR3 protein, matching rows form one entry showing the most common genes and DNA. The V and J calls and clone size are TCRdb's, not the authors'. Across this sample there are 380,000 or so distinct CDR3 sequences, with about 19% seen only once. The top ten clonotypes cover about 3.7% of the sample.

V lost 0 bases and J lost 2 bases; the stretch between them is 24 bases long. The germline V gene specifies SGHRS as CDR1 and YFSETQ as CDR2. The CDR3 starts with the cysteine, ends with the phenylalanine, and has 19 residues. The kept DNA is CDR3 alone, 57 bases in frame from the first base. This clonotype was recorded at least ten times. It has no known antigen specificity. No much larger clonotype is one base removed from it; base qualities were not supplied. The receptor's source is a woman in her late teens or twenties with Graves' hyperthyroidism. Material: blood. The sequence links TRBV5-1 to TRBJ2-7; the D region possibly corresponds to TRBD2 (6 bases align). The nucleotide sequence is given as TGCGCCAGCAGCTTGGTTTTTAGGTTATGGGGAGGCTACGCCTACGAGCAGTACTTC. This gives the protein CASSLVFRLWGGYAYEQYF.